The sequence of this T cell receptor (beta chain) was determined in a study of T cell repertoires in cytomegalovirus infection. About the study: Public TCR beta signatures provided an indication of both CMV infection and a matching HLA type. Whole-study results and caveats: Predominance within the ex vivo response was attributable to HLA-C-restricted CMV-specific TCR beta clonotypes.

TCRdb re-called the reads with MiXCR, one entry per CDR3 protein. This sample carries approximately 310,000 distinct CDR3 sequences, around 25% of them seen once, and the ten largest clones take roughly 13%. The CDR3 is 18 residues long. V dropped 6 bases and J dropped 3 bases, with 30 bases sitting between them. Germline lookup yields CDR1 DFQATT and CDR2 SNEGSKA (reference sequence). This clonotype was detected only a few times. Its specificity is not known. This sequence was found in a human donor in good health (CMV status not recorded). Some clones in this sample may be carry-over from other donors' samples. Sequencing used cultured PBMCs, obtained from culture after CMV antigen stimulation. The chain recombines TRBV20-1 with TRBJ2-7, with D possibly matching TRBD1 (5 bases). CDR3 nucleotides: TGCAGTGCCAAGCATCGTGGCGCGGATAAACGTAGGGGCTACGAGCAGTACGTC. This sequence encodes CSAKHRGADKRRGYEQYV.